This TCR beta chain was observed in a study of T-cell reconstitution after alpha-beta-depleted transplantation in children. Notes on the study in general: The study traced high day-60 TCRbeta diversity in some patients to surviving recipient T cells and thymic progenitors. Several hundred graft clones that had expanded were reportedly the source of alpha-beta T cells about two months after transplant. Once a year had passed after transplant, T-cell counts and diversity came mostly from newly produced T cells.

The CDR3 contains 17 residues. The germline V gene has CDR1 LGHDT and CDR2 YNNKEL (reference sequence). V gave up 8 bases and J gave up 4 bases, with 26 bases separating them. It was with unique molecular identifiers that the TCRbeta library was prepared. TCRdb called the PCR reads again in MiXCR, with one record for every CDR3 protein. Among 280,000 or so distinct CDR3 sequences listed, 11% were seen once. A word on this clonotype: The antigen is undetermined.

The V call is TRBV3-1, the J call TRBJ2-5, with D tentatively TRBD1 (5 bases). This sequence was found in a male patient between 2 and 10 years old who had a stem cell transplant for chronic granulomatous disease, so the T cells may come from the graft donor. Sequenced here: peripheral blood, sampled 180 days after TCRalphabeta/CD19-depleted stem cell transplant. CDR3 amino acids: CASCRKSTVSWGETQYF. DNA for the CDR3: TGTGCCAGCTGCCGAAAATCGACAGTCTCCTGGGGAGAGACCCAGTACTTC.